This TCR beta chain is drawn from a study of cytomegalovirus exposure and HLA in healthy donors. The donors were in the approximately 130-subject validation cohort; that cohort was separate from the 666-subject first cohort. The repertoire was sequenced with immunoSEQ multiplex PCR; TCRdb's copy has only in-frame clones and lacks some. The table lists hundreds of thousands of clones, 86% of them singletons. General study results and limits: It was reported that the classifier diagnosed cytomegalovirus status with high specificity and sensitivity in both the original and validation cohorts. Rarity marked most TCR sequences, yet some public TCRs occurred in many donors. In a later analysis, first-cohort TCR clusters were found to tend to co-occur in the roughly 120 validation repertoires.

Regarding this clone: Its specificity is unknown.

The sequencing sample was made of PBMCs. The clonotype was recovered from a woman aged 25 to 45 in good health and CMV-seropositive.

The CDR3 protein is CASKGTSGQGVNGYTF. In nucleotides, the CDR3 is TGCGCCAGCAAAGGGACCTCAGGACAGGGGGTAAATGGCTACACCTTC. The chain joins TRBV5-1 to TRBJ1-2, with TRBD1 matching 10 bases. This CDR3 has 16 residues. Trimming removed 6 bases from V and 6 bases from J; junction bases left unmatched: 14. Germline V gene lookup returns CDR1 SGHRS and CDR2 YFSETQ.